A single sample gave rise to the 20 T cell receptor beta chains below, sequenced in a study of pediatric ulcerative colitis. The table came from immunoSEQ multiplex PCR; TCRdb's copy has only in-frame clones and leaves some out. The sample lists roughly 45,000 clones; 60% to 85% were seen once. One to two pinch biopsies were taken from the rectum during colonoscopy. Sequencing used gut tissue. These receptors originate from a girl aged 10-17 years with moderate ulcerative colitis.

The chain has TRBV19 and TRBJ2-5, with 7 nucleotides matching TRBD2. The CDR3 sequence is 15 residues long. V lost 10 bases, J lost 5 bases, and 16 bases stayed unmatched. The germline V gene has CDR1 LNHDA and CDR2 SQIVND (reference sequence). CDR3 in DNA: TGTGCCACAGAAAGTGGGGGACTACCAGGGGAGACCCAGTACTTC. Its protein is CATESGGLPGETQYF.

This chain joins TRBV2 and TRBJ1-6; D ambiguous. V was shortened by 0 bases and J by 7 bases, with 13 bases between the two germline ends. CDR1 and CDR2 (germline): SNHLY, FYNNEI. This CDR3 has 16 amino acids. The CDR3: CASSEALYSPNSPLHF. Written as DNA, the CDR3 is TGTGCCAGCAGTGAAGCGCTTTACAGTCCGAATTCACCCCTCCACTTT.

This clone was seen only a few times. This sequence joins TRBV19 and TRBJ1-5; no clear D gene. Trimming took off 1 base at V and 0 bases at J, with 7 bases between the two ends. This CDR3 has 15 residues. CDR1 and CDR2 from the germline V gene are LNHDA and SQIVND (reference sequence). The CDR3 spells CASSIGQYSNQPQHF. In DNA form, the CDR3 reads TGTGCCAGTAGTATAGGACAATATAGCAATCAGCCCCAGCATTTT.

The gene calls are TRBV13 and TRBJ1-1; D gene ambiguous. With 2 bases removed from V and 6 bases from J, the gap between germline ends came to 7 bases. The CDR3 length is 12 residues. Germline CDR1 and CDR2: PRHDT and FYEKMQ (reference sequence). For the CDR3, the DNA is TGTGCCAGCAGCTTATATACCTCTGAAGCTTTCTTT. Its protein is CASSLYTSEAFF.

The rearrangement uses TRBV2 and TRBJ1-3, with TRBD1 matching over 8 bases. The junction had 2 bases not matched to a gene; V was cut back by 6 bases and J by 1 base. The CDR3 runs 14 residues. From germline, CDR1 is SNHLY and CDR2 FYNNEI. The CDR3 protein is CASRGTGSGNTIYF. Written as DNA, the CDR3 is TGTGCCAGCAGGGGGACAGGTTCTGGAAACACCATATATTTT.

V gene TRBV5-1 combines with J gene TRBJ2-2; the D is unclear. CDR3 length equals 15 residues. The V end lost 2 bases, the J end lost 2 bases, and 10 bases lay between the germline ends. Germline CDR1 SGHRS, CDR2 YFSETQ. In DNA form, the CDR3 reads TGCGCCAGCAGCTTAACACAGTTAAACACCGGGGAGCTGTTTTTT. Its translation: CASSLTQLNTGELFF.

The chain combines TRBV7-2 with TRBJ1-5; D remains ambiguous. CDR3 length equals 16 residues. V lost 0 bases to trimming and J lost 3 bases, with 12 bases between them. Germline V gives CDR1 SGHTA, CDR2 FQGNSA. The CDR3 region has the DNA TGTGCCAGCAGCTTAGCCTCTTACGGACCCAATCAGCCCCAGCATTTT. It is translated as CASSLASYGPNQPQHF.

The chain joins TRBV6-1 to TRBJ1-1, with D possibly being TRBD1 (6 bases). The CDR3 spans 13 residues. V shed 4 bases and J shed 3 bases, with 9 bases lying between them. CDR1 is MNHNS, CDR2 SASEGT, per germline. CDR3 nucleotides: TGTGCCAGCAGTGCTCAGGGGTACACTGAAGCTTTCTTT. Translated: CASSAQGYTEAFF.

The chain uses TRBV11-2 and TRBJ2-3; D is uncertain. The CDR3 sequence is 17 residues long. Germline V lookup: CDR1 SGHAT, CDR2 FQNNGV. V was trimmed by 4 bases and J by 5 bases, leaving 22 bases between them. The CDR3 coding sequence is TGTGCCAGCAGCTCCTCTTTCATAAGACAAATAGAAGATACGCAGTATTTT. Residues: CASSSSFIRQIEDTQYF.

J is TRBJ2-7 and V is TRBV6-1; D may be TRBD2 (6 bases). V was shortened by 2 bases and J by 2 bases, with 19 bases between the two germline ends. The germline gives CDR1 MNHNS, CDR2 SASEGT. The CDR3 runs 17 residues. CDR3 bases: TGTGCCAGCAGTGAATATGTGTCGGGCGGGACCACCTACGAGCAGTACTTC. Translation: CASSEYVSGGTTYEQYF.

J is TRBJ2-7 and V is TRBV7-9; TRBD2 matches at 9 bases. V lost 3 bases, J lost 4 bases, and 4 bases stayed unmatched. The CDR3 runs 14 residues. Looked up from germline, CDR1 is SEHNR and CDR2 is FQNEAQ (reference sequence). CDR3 bases: TGTGCCAGCAGCTTCGGGACTAGCAGATACGAGCAGTACTTC. Translated, it gives CASSFGTSRYEQYF. Full variable domain (rest looked up from reference TRBV7-9 and TRBJ2-7): DTGVSQNPRHKITKRGQNVTFRCDPISEHNRLYWYRQTLGQGPEFLTYFQNEAQLEKSRLLSDRFSAERPKGSFSTLEIQRTEQGDSAMYLCASSFGTSRYEQYFGPGTRLTVT.

The gene calls are TRBV20-1 and TRBJ2-7; no clear D. CDR3 length equals 10 residues. Germline V lookup: CDR1 DFQATT, CDR2 SNEGSKA (reference sequence). The V and J ends lost 6 bases and 6 bases respectively, with 9 bases between them. CDR3 sequence (DNA): TGCAGTGCCGAGGACGCCGAGCAGTACTTC. Translating it yields CSAEDAEQYF.

As to this clone: One end of the junction does not line up with germline, which may come from a read error. This chain joins TRBV7-7 and TRBJ2-2; the match to TRBD1 covers 7 bases. The germline gives CDR1 SSHAT, CDR2 FNYEAQ (reference sequence). The CDR3 is 16 residues long. The CDR3 here is CASSFRQGANTGELFF. The CDR3, as DNA: TGTGCTAGCAGCTTTAGACAGGGTGCGAACACCGGGGAGCTGTTTTTT. Together with reference TRBV7-7 and TRBJ2-2, the CDR3 gives the full variable domain: GAGVSQSPRYKVTKRGQDVTLRCDPISSHATLYWYQQALGQGPEFLTYFNYEAQPDKSGLPSDRFSAERPEGSISTLTIQRTEQRDSAMYRCASSFRQGANTGELFFGEGSRLTVL.

The chain has TRBV10-2 and TRBJ2-1; 13 positions agree with TRBD2. With V trimmed by 6 bases and J by 7 bases, 9 bases remained unmatched. This CDR3 contains 16 residues. The germline V gene encodes CDR1 WSHSY and CDR2 SAAADI. CDR3 bases: TGCGCCAGCAGGCTTCCGACTAGCGGGGGGCTTAATGAGCAGTTCTTC. This translates into CASRLPTSGGLNEQFF.

The gene calls are TRBV12-5 and TRBJ1-5, with no clear D. The V and J ends lost 8 bases and 2 bases respectively, with 10 bases between them. There are 13 residues in the CDR3. Germline CDR1 and CDR2: LGHNT and FRNRAP. CDR3 loop: CASNSGGNQPQHF. The CDR3 region has the DNA TGTGCTAGTAATTCCGGTGGCAATCAGCCCCAGCATTTT.

The chain recombines TRBV6-5 with TRBJ1-1, with D possibly being TRBD1 (5 bases). In germline, CDR1 is MNHEY, CDR2 SVGAGI. The V gene lost 4 bases and the J gene lost 7 bases, with 19 bases spanning the gap. This CDR3 region has 15 residues. The CDR3 DNA sequence: TGTGCCAGCAGTTCGGGGGATTGGGGGAAGGTTGAAGCTTTCTTT. It translates to CASSSGDWGKVEAFF.

This clone occurred once. This chain links TRBV29-1 with TRBJ2-4; tentative D call: TRBD2 (7 bases). Trimming left V 5 bases short and J 0 bases short, with 14 bases between. This CDR3 has 15 residues. Per germline, CDR1 SQVTM and CDR2 ANQGSEA. The CDR3: CSVSQGGGAKNIQYF. The DNA for the CDR3 is TGCAGCGTTTCACAGGGAGGGGGAGCCAAAAACATTCAGTACTTC.

The V call is TRBV7-2, the J call TRBJ2-7; 9 bases map to TRBD2. CDR1 is SGHTA and CDR2 is FQGNSA in the germline V gene. The junction had 9 bases not matched to a gene; V was cut back by 3 bases and J by 3 bases. The CDR3 is 16 amino acids. The CDR3 protein is CASSLVGIAGVYEQYF. CDR3 DNA sequence: TGTGCCAGCAGCTTGGTCGGGATAGCGGGAGTCTACGAGCAGTACTTC.

The chain combines TRBV28 with TRBJ2-7; 9 bases align to TRBD1. V shed 2 bases, J shed 1 base, and the junction held 9 bases outside the gene matches. There are 17 residues in the CDR3. The germline CDR1 and CDR2 sequences are MDHEN and SYDVKM. This chain's CDR3 is CASSLGYRDRVSYEQYF. DNA for the CDR3: TGTGCCAGCAGTTTAGGCTACCGGGACAGGGTATCCTACGAGCAGTACTTC.

A single count supports this clone. The chain combines TRBV10-3 with TRBJ2-5, with D perhaps matching TRBD1 or TRBD2 (5 bases each). With 3 bases removed from V and 4 bases from J, the gap between germline ends came to 9 bases. This CDR3 contains 13 residues. Germline CDR1 ENHRY, CDR2 SYGVKD. The DNA for the CDR3 is TGTGCCATCAGTGAACAGAGGGGAGAGACCCAGTACTTC. Its protein is CAISEQRGETQYF.